Below, 16 T cell receptor beta chains from the same sample are listed, as sequenced in a study of vaccination and CD4 T cells after COVID-19. Their specific antigens are unknown. Scientists ran DNA taken from cultured CD4+ T cells through the Oncomine TCR Beta short-read assay for sequencing. TCRdb reprocessed the PCR reads via MiXCR and lists one record per CDR3 protein. The data hold 9,500 to 15,000 distinct CDR3 sequences, with 48% observed a single time. As to treatment: approximately nine-day PBMC culture with coronavirus spike peptide pools or control peptides (ViraFEST assay). Sequenced sample: CD4+ T cells from blood, cultured in vitro. These receptor sequences come from a human donor who had recovered from COVID-19.

This chain joins TRBV7-2 and TRBJ2-2, with D unresolved. Germline lookup yields CDR1 SGHTA and CDR2 FQGNSA. V was pared by 5 bases and J by 4 bases, with 11 bases between. The CDR3 spans 14 residues. The CDR3 coding sequence is TGTGCCAGCAGCCCGGATTACAGCACCGGGGAGCTGTTTTTT. Encoded protein: CASSPDYSTGELFF.

The CDR3 spells CAISAREADSPLHF. The CDR3 DNA sequence: TGTGCCATCAGTGCGCGGGAGGCGGATTCACCCCTCCACTTT. The V call is TRBV10-3, the J call TRBJ1-6; D uncertain. V lost 4 bases and J 8 bases, leaving 12 bases between the germline ends. Germline assignment: CDR1 ENHRY and CDR2 SYGVKD. The CDR3 runs to 14 residues.

In its sample, this clonotype was seen a few times. The chain employs TRBV7-2 and TRBJ2-4; TRBD2 might be the D (5 bases). Trimming left V 1 base short and J 4 bases short, with 11 bases between. Germline lookup yields CDR1 SGHTA and CDR2 FQGNSA. The CDR3 has 15 amino acids. Here the CDR3 reads CASSLGVSGKNIQYF. CDR3 bases: TGTGCCAGCAGCTTAGGAGTTTCGGGGAAAAACATTCAGTACTTC.

The J gene is TRBJ2-3, the V gene TRBV5-6, with TRBD2 identical over 10 bases. The CDR3 is 16 amino acids. The junction had 6 bases not matched to a gene; V was cut back by 3 bases and J by 2 bases. The germline gives CDR1 SGHDT, CDR2 YYEEEE. In DNA, the CDR3 is TGTGCCAGCAGCTGGGGGACTAGCGCTTTCACAGATACGCAGTATTTT. It specifies CASSWGTSAFTDTQYF. The full variable domain, completed using reference TRBV5-6 and TRBJ2-3, is DAGVTQSPTHLIKTRGQQVTLRCSPKSGHDTVSWYQQALGQGPQFIFQYYEEEERQRGNFPDRFSGHQFPNYSSELNVNALLLGDSALYLCASSWGTSAFTDTQYFGPGTRLTVL.

The rearrangement links TRBV20-1 to TRBJ1-1; D uncertain. V gave up 5 bases and J gave up 5 bases, with 9 bases separating them. The germline V gene encodes CDR1 DFQATT and CDR2 SNEGSKA (reference sequence). The CDR3 consists of 11 residues. The DNA for the CDR3 is TGCAGTGCTCCAGGTCCGACTGAAGCTTTCTTT. This encodes CSAPGPTEAFF.

CDR3 loop: CATSRLRGQRVANVLTF. CDR3 in DNA: TGTGCCACCAGCAGATTGAGGGGTCAGCGGGTGGCCAACGTCCTGACTTTC. This chain connects TRBV15 to TRBJ2-6; TRBD2 is a possible D gene (6 bases). The germline gives CDR1 LNHNV, CDR2 YYDKDF (reference sequence). This CDR3 is 17 amino acids long. Trimming removed 2 bases at V and 6 bases at J, with 17 bases between.

The V gene is TRBV7-8, the J gene TRBJ1-1; D might be TRBD1 (5 bases). The CDR3 contains 12 residues. CDR1 is SGHVS, CDR2 FQNEAQ, per germline. Trimming pared 3 bases from V and 11 bases from J, leaving 13 bases between. DNA for the CDR3: TGTGCCAGCAGCTTCGGGGGTAGGGGTGCTTTCTTT. Protein sequence: CASSFGGRGAFF.

This clonotype was found once. The chain couples TRBV20-1 to TRBJ2-3; TRBD2 matches at 11 bases. The CDR3 has 14 amino acids. CDR1 is DFQATT, CDR2 SNEGSKA, per germline (reference sequence). CDR3 coding DNA: TGCATTATTACTAGCGGGGGTGCCGGGGATACGCAGTATTTT. Its translation: CIITSGGAGDTQYF.

The chain links TRBV6-2 or TRBV6-3 to TRBJ1-1; D uncertain. The CDR3 consists of 14 residues. Germline loops: CDR1 MNHEY, CDR2 SVGEGT. V gave up 0 bases and J gave up 4 bases, with 9 bases separating them. CDR3 nucleotides: TGTGCCAGCAGTTACTCTGAAGTAGCCACTGAAGCTTTCTTT. Encoded protein: CASSYSEVATEAFF.

The chain links TRBV24-1 to TRBJ1-1; tentatively, D is TRBD1 (5 bases). The V end was cut by 4 bases, the J end by 4 bases, with 12 bases between. The V gene's germline CDR1 is KGHDR and CDR2 SFDVKD. The CDR3 length is 14 residues. CDR3 sequence reads: CATSDHTDSTEAFF. CDR3 DNA: TGTGCCACCAGTGACCACACCGACAGCACTGAAGCTTTCTTT.

The genes are TRBV12-3 or TRBV12-4 and TRBJ2-3; D remains unclear. CDR3 length: 13 amino acids. The ends were cut back, 5 bases at V and 1 base at J, with 7 bases in the middle. The CDR3 loop reads CASSRPGTDTQYF. The CDR3 nucleotides read TGTGCCAGCAGTCGGCCTGGCACAGATACGCAGTATTTT.

The chain is built from TRBV30 and TRBJ1-2; no reliable D call. The CDR3 contains 13 residues. Germline V lookup: CDR1 GTSNPN, CDR2 SVGIG (reference sequence). The ends were cut back, 0 bases at V and 4 bases at J, with 9 bases in the middle. The CDR3 DNA is TGTGCCTGGAGTGTGAAGGGAAGCTATGGCTACACCTTC. This gives the protein CAWSVKGSYGYTF.

The chain has TRBV7-3 and TRBJ2-5; 10 bases match TRBD2. The CDR3 spans 15 residues. V was pared by 5 bases and J by 4 bases, with 7 bases of the junction left unmatched. CDR1 SGHTA and CDR2 FQGTGA come from the germline V gene. CDR3 DNA sequence: TGTGCCAGCAGCCCGGGTAGCGGGAGGCGAGAGACCCAGTACTTC. Translating gives CASSPGSGRRETQYF.

The chain links TRBV6-5 to TRBJ1-5; TRBD1 aligns across 7 bases. The CDR3 extends over 16 amino acids. Germline lookup yields CDR1 MNHEY and CDR2 SVGAGI. The V and J ends lost 4 bases and 0 bases, in that order; junction bases with no gene match: 6. The CDR3 spells CASSFAGQNSNQPQHF. The CDR3 DNA is TGTGCCAGCAGTTTCGCGGGACAGAATAGCAATCAGCCCCAGCATTTT.

A single count supports this clonotype. The chain joins TRBV7-2 to TRBJ2-3, with D perhaps matching TRBD2 (6 bases). V was shortened by 5 bases and J by 2 bases, with 11 bases between the two germline ends. This CDR3 contains 14 residues. Germline CDR1 and CDR2: SGHTA and FQGNSA. The CDR3 spells CASSPGLPTDTQYF. The CDR3 DNA reads TGTGCCAGCAGCCCGGGACTTCCCACAGATACGCAGTATTTT.

The gene calls are TRBV11-3 and TRBJ1-2; tentative D call: TRBD1 (5 bases). The length of the CDR3 is 13 residues. Trimming took off 5 bases at V and 3 bases at J, with 10 bases between the two ends. From germline, CDR1 is SGHNT and CDR2 YENEEA. The CDR3 loop reads CASSPPGDYGYTF. As DNA, the CDR3 is TGTGCCAGCAGCCCCCCGGGGGACTATGGCTACACCTTC.